This T cell receptor (beta chain) comes out of a study of T cell changes during pregnancy in multiple sclerosis. The protocol was immunoSEQ multiplex PCR, while the TCRdb copy is restricted to in-frame clones and leaves out a portion. The data show about 69,000 clones, approximately 90% seen once. The specimen was peripheral blood, collected in the third trimester of pregnancy. The sequence was collected from a female donor with multiple sclerosis, enrolled in a pregnancy study.

CDR3: CASSPSGQGETQYF. CDR3 nucleotides: TGTGCCAGCTCACCATCAGGCCAGGGAGAGACCCAGTACTTC. The V gene is TRBV18, the J gene TRBJ2-5; D possibly corresponds to TRBD1 (5 bases). Looked up from germline, CDR1 is KGHSH and CDR2 is LQKENI. The CDR3 runs 14 residues. With 2 bases removed from V and 4 bases from J, the gap between germline ends came to 11 bases.